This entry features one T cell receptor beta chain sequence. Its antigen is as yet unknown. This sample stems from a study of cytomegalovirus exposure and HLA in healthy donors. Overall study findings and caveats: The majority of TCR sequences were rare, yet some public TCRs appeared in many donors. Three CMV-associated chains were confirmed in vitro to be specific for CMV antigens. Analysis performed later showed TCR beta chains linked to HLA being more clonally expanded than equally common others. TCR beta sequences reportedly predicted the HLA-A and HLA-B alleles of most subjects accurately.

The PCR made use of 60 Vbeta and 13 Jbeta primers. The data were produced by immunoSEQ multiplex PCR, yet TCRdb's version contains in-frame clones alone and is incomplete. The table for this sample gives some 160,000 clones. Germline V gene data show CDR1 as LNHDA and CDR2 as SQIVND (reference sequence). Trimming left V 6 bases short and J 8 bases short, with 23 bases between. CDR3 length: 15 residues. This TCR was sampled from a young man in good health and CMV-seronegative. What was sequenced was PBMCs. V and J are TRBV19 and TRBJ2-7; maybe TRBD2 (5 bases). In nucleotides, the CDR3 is TGTGCCAGTAGGGACTCGGAGGCGGATCCTGGGAAGCAGTACTTC. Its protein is CASRDSEADPGKQYF.